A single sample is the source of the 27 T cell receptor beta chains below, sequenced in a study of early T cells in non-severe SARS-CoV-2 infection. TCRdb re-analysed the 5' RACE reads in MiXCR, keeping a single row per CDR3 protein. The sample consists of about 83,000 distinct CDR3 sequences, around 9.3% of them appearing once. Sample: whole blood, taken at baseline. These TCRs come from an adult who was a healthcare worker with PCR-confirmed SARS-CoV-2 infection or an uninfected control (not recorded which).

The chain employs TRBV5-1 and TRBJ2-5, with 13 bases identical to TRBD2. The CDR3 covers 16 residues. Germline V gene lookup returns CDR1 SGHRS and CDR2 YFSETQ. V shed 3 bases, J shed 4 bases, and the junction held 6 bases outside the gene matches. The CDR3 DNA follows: TGCGCCAGCAGCTCACGGACTAGCGGGAGTTTAGAGACCCAGTACTTC. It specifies CASSSRTSGSLETQYF.

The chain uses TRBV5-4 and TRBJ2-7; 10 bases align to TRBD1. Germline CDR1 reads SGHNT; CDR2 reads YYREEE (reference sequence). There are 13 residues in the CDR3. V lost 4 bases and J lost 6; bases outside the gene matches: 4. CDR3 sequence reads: CASSRGQGLEQYF. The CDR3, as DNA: TGTGCCAGCAGCCGGGGACAGGGGCTCGAGCAGTACTTC.

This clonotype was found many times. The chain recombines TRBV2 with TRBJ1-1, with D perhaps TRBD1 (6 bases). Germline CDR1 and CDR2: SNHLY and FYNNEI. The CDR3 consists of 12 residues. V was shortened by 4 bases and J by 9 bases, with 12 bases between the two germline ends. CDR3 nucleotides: TGTGCCAGCAGTGGGGACATCCCTAAAGCTTTCTTT. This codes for CASSGDIPKAFF.

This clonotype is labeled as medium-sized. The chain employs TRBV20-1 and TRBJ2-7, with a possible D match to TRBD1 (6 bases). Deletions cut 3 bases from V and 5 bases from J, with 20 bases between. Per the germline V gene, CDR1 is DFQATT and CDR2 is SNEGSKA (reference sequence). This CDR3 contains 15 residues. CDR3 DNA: TGCAGTGCTAGTGGGGAACCGGGACAAATCCACGAGCAGTACTTC. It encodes CSASGEPGQIHEQYF.

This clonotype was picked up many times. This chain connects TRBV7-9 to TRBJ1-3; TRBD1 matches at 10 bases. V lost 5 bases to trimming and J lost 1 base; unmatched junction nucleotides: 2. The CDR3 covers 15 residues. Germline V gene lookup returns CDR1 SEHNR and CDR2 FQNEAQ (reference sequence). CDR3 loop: CASSRQGASGNTIYF. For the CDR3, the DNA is TGTGCCAGCAGCCGACAGGGGGCATCTGGAAACACCATATATTTT. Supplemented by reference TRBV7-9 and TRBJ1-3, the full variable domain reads DTGVSQNPRHKITKRGQNVTFRCDPISEHNRLYWYRQTLGQGPEFLTYFQNEAQLEKSRLLSDRFSAERPKGSFSTLEIQRTEQGDSAMYLCASSRQGASGNTIYFGEGSWLTVV.

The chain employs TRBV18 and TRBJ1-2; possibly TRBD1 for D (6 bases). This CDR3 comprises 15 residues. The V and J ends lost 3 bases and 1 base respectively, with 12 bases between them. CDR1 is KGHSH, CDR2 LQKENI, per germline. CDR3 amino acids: CASSPKTGLNYGYTF. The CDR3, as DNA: TGTGCCAGCTCACCTAAGACAGGCCTTAACTATGGCTACACCTTC.

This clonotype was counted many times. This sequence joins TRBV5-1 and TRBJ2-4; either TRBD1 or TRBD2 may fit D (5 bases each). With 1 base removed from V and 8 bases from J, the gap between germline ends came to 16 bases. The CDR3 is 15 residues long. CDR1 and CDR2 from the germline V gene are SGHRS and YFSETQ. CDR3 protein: CASSLLWGIRDIQYF. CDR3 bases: TGCGCCAGCAGCTTGCTTTGGGGGATTAGAGACATTCAGTACTTC.

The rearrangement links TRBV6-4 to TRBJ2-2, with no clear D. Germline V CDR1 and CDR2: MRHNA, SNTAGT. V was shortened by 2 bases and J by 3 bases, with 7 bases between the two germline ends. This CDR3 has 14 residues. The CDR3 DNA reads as TGTGCCAGCAGTGACAGGGCGGACACCGGGGAGCTGTTTTTT. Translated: CASSDRADTGELFF.

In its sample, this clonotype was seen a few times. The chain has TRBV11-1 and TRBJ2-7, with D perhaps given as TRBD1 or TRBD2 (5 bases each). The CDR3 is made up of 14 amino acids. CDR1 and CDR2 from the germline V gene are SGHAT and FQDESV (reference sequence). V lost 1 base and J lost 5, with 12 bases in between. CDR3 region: CASSLDRGPHEQYF. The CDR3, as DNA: TGTGCCAGCAGCTTAGACCGGGGCCCGCACGAGCAGTACTTC.

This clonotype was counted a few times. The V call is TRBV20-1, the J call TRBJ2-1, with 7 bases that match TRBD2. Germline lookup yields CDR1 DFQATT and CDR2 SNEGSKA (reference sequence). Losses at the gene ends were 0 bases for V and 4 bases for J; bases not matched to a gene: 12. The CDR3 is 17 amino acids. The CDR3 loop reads CSARDRLRLAEYNEQFF. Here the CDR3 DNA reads TGCAGTGCTAGAGATCGCCTAAGACTAGCAGAGTACAATGAGCAGTTCTTC.

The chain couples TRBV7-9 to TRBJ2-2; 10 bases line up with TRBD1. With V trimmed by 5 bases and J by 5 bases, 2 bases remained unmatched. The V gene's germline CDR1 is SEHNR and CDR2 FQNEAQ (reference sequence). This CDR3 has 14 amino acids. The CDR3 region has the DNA TGTGCCAGCAGCGGACAGGGGGTTACCGGGGAGCTGTTTTTT. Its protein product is CASSGQGVTGELFF.

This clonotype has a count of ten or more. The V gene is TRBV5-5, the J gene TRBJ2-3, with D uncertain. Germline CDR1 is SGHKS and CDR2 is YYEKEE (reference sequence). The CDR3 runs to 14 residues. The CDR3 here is CGAERQKATDTQYF. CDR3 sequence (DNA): TGTGGGGCCGAGAGACAAAAAGCCACAGATACGCAGTATTTT.

CDR3 sequence: CASRFRGDTEAFF. CDR3 bases: TGTGCCAGCAGATTTAGGGGTGACACTGAAGCTTTCTTT. This chain connects TRBV5-4 to TRBJ1-1; D is perhaps TRBD1 (5 bases). The germline V gene has CDR1 SGHNT and CDR2 YYREEE (reference sequence). The CDR3 has 13 residues. V was trimmed by 5 bases and J by 3 bases, leaving 11 bases between them.

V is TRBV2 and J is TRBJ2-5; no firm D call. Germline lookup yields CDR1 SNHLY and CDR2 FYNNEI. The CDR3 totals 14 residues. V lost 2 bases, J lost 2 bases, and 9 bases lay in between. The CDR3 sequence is CASSESLDQETQYF. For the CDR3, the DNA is TGTGCCAGCAGTGAATCGCTAGATCAAGAGACCCAGTACTTC.

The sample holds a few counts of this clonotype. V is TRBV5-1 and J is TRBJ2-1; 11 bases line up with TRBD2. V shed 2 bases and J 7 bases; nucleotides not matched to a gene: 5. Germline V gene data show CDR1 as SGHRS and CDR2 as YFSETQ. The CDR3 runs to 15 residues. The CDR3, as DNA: TGCGCCAGCAGCTTCAATAGCGGGAGGGGGAATGAGCAGTTCTTC. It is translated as CASSFNSGRGNEQFF.

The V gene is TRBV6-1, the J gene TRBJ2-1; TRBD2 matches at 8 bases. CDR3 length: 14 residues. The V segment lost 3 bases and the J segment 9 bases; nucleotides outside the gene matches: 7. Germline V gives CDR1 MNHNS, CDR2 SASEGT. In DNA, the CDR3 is TGTGCCAGCAGTGAGCGGGAGGCGATGGGTGAGCAGTTCTTC. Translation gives CASSEREAMGEQFF.

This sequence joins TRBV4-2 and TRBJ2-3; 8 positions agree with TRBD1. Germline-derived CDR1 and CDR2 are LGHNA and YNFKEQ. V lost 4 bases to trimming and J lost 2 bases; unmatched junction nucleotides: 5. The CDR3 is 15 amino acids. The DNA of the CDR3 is TGTGCCAGCAGCCTTACGACAGGGGCCACAGATACGCAGTATTTT. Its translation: CASSLTTGATDTQYF.

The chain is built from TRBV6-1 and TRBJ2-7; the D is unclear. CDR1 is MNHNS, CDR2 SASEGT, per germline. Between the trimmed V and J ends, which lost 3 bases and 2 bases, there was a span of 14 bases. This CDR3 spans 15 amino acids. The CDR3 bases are TGTGCCAGCAGTGAGGTAGTGATAAGAACCTACGAGCAGTACTTC. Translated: CASSEVVIRTYEQYF.

The DNA of the CDR3 is TGTGCCAGCTCACGCGGGACTGCTTTGAGTAATGAGCAGTTCTTC. It yields the protein CASSRGTALSNEQFF. The rearrangement joins TRBV18 to TRBJ2-1; TRBD2 is a possible D gene (6 bases). Germline assignment: CDR1 KGHSH and CDR2 LQKENI. Trimming stripped 4 bases from V and 7 bases from J, with 17 bases between. The CDR3 runs to 15 residues.

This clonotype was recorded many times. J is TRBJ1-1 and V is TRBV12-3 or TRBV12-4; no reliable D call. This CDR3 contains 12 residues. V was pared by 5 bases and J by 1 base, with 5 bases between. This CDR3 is CASSGENTEAFF. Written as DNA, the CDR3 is TGTGCCAGCAGTGGGGAGAACACTGAAGCTTTCTTT.

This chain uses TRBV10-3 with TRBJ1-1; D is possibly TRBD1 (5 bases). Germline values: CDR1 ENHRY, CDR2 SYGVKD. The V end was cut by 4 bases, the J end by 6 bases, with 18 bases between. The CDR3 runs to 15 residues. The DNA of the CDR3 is TGTGCCATCAGTGCCAGGGCCCTACAACACTCTGAAGCTTTCTTT. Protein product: CAISARALQHSEAFF.

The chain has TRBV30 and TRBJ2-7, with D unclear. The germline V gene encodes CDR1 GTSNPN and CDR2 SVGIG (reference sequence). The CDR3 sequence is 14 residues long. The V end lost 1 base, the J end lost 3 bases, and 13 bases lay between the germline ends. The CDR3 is CAWSDPGSSYEQYF. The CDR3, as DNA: TGTGCCTGGAGTGACCCTGGATCGAGCTACGAGCAGTACTTC.

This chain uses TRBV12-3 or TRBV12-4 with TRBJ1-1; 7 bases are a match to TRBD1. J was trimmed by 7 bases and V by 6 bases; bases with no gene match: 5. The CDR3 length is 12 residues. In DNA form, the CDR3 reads TGTGCCAGCAGGGGACAGTTTCTTGAAGCTTTCTTT. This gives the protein CASRGQFLEAFF.

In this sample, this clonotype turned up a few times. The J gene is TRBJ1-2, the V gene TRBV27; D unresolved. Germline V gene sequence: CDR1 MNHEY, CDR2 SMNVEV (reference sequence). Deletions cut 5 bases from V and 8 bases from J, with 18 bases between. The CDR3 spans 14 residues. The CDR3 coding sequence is TGTGCCAGCAGTCTTACACGGGTCGGCAACGGCTACACCTTC. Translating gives CASSLTRVGNGYTF.

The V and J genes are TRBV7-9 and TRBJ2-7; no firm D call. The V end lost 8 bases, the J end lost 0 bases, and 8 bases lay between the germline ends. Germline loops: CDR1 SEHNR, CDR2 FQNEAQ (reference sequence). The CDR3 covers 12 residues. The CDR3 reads CASQRNSYEQYF. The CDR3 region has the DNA TGTGCCAGCCAGAGAAACTCCTACGAGCAGTACTTC. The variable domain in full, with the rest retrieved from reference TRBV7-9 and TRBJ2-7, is DTGVSQNPRHKITKRGQNVTFRCDPISEHNRLYWYRQTLGQGPEFLTYFQNEAQLEKSRLLSDRFSAERPKGSFSTLEIQRTEQGDSAMYLCASQRNSYEQYFGPGTRLTVT.

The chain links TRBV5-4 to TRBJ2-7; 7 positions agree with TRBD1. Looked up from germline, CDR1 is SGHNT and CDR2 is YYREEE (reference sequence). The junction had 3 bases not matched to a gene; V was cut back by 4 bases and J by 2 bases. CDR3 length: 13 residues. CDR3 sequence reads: CASSRQGTYEQYF. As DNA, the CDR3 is TGTGCCAGCAGCCGACAGGGAACCTACGAGCAGTACTTC.

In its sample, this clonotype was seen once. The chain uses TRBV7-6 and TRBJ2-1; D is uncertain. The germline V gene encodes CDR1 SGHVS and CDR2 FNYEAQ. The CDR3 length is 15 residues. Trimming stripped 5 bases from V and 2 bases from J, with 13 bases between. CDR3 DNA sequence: TGTGCCAGCAGCCCGTGGGGTGGGACCTACAATGAGCAGTTCTTC. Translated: CASSPWGGTYNEQFF.